This T cell receptor (beta chain) comes out of a study of CD8+ T cells in alopecia areata. Study-wide results and limits: For lesional scalp, especially alopecia totalis/universalis, clonality was higher than in normal scalp. In patients, TCRs were shared less clearly than in mice, and HLA may possibly be involved.

The authors extracted RNA and reverse transcribed it into cDNA as the sequencing template. Using immunoSEQ multiplex PCR, the repertoire was profiled, and TCRdb retains in-frame clones only, with some absent. Of fewer than 40,000 clones in the sample, 55% were seen once. The table lists this clone with a few counts. Its specificity is unknown. The sequencing sample was made of NKG2D-high CD8+ T cells sorted from blood. This TCR came from a human donor with alopecia areata.

Here the CDR3 DNA reads TGCGCCAGCAGCTTGACTAGCGGCCCTGACGAGCAGTACTTC. As protein: CASSLTSGPDEQYF. The gene calls are TRBV5-1 and TRBJ2-7, with 8 bases identical to TRBD2. V was pared by 1 base and J by 5 bases, with 5 bases of the junction left unmatched. The CDR3 is 14 residues long. CDR1 is SGHRS, CDR2 YFSETQ, per germline.